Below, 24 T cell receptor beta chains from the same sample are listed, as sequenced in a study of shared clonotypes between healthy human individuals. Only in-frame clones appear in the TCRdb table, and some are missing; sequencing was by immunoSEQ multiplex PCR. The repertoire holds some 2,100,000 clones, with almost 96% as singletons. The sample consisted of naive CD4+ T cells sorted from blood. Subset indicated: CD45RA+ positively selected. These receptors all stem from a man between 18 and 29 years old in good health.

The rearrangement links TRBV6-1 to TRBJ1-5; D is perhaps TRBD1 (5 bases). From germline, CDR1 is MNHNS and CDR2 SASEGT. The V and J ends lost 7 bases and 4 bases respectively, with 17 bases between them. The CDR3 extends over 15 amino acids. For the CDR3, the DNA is TGTGCCAGCATTTTCTGGGCAGGGTCGAATCAGCCCCAGCATTTT. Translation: CASIFWAGSNQPQHF.

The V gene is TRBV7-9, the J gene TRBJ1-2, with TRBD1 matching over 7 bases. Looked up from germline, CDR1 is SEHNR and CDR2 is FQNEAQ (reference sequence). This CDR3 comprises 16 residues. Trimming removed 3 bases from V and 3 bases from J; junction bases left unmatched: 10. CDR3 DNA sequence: TGTGCCAGCAGCTTCGCACAGGGGCCCTCAGACTATGGCTACACCTTC. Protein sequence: CASSFAQGPSDYGYTF. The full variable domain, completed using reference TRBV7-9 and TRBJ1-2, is DTGVSQNPRHKITKRGQNVTFRCDPISEHNRLYWYRQTLGQGPEFLTYFQNEAQLEKSRLLSDRFSAERPKGSFSTLEIQRTEQGDSAMYLCASSFAQGPSDYGYTFGSGTRLTVV.

The CDR3 is CASSRLAGVDTQYF. The CDR3 nucleotides read TGTGCCAGCAGTCGACTAGCGGGGGTAGATACGCAGTATTTT. The chain employs TRBV6-5 and TRBJ2-3, with 12 bases aligning to TRBD2. The germline CDR1 and CDR2 sequences are MNHEY and SVGAGI. This CDR3 spans 14 amino acids. Trimming cost V 5 bases and J 5 bases; bases outside gene matches: 2.

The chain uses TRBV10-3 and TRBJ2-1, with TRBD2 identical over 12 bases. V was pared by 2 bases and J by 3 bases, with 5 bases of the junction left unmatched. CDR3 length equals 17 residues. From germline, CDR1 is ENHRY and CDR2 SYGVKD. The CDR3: CAISETGTSGRYNEQFF. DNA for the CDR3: TGTGCCATCAGTGAGACCGGGACTAGCGGGCGCTACAATGAGCAGTTCTTC.

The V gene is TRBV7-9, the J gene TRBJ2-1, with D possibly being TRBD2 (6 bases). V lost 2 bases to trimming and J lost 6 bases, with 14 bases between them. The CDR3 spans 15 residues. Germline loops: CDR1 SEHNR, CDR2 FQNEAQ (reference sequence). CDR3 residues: CASSLWTGVGNEQFF. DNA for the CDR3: TGTGCCAGCAGCTTATGGACGGGAGTAGGCAATGAGCAGTTCTTC.

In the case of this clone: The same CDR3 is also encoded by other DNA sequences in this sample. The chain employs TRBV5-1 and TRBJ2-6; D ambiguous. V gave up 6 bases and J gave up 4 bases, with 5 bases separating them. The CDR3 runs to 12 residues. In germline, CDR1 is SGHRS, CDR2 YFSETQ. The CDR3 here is CASTSGANVLTF. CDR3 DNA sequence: TGCGCCAGCACATCGGGGGCCAACGTCCTGACTTTC.

CDR3 nucleotides: TGTGCCAGCAGCTTGGGACAGACTTTAAACTATGGCTACACCTTC. Encoded protein: CASSLGQTLNYGYTF. This chain links TRBV5-6 with TRBJ1-2; possibly TRBD1 for D (5 bases). The V gene lost 0 bases and the J gene lost 2 bases, with 11 bases spanning the gap. Germline values: CDR1 SGHDT, CDR2 YYEEEE. This CDR3 comprises 15 residues.

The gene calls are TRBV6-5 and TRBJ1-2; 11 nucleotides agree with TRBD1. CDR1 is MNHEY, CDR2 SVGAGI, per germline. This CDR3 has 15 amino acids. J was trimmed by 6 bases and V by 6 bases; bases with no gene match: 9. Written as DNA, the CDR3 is TGTGCCAGCAGGTCTGGGGACAGGGGGACAAATGGCTACACCTTC. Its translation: CASRSGDRGTNGYTF.

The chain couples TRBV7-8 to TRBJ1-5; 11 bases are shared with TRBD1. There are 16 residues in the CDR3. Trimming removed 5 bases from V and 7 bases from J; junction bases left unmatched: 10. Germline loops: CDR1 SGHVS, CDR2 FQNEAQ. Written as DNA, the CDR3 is TGTGCCAGCAGCCCGAGAGGGGACAGGGGGGGACAGCCCCAGCATTTT. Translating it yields CASSPRGDRGGQPQHF.

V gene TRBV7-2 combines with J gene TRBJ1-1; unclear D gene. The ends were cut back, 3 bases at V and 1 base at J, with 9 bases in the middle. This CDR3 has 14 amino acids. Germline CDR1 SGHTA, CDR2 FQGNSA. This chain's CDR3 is CASSLQLTNTEAFF. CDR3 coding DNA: TGTGCCAGCAGCTTGCAGCTTACGAACACTGAAGCTTTCTTT.

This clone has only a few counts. CDR3 nucleotide sequence: TGCGCCAGCAGCCAAGATCCCCCGGGACTAGAGTACAATGAGCAGTTCTTC. This sequence encodes CASSQDPPGLEYNEQFF. This chain uses TRBV4-3 with TRBJ2-1; 8 bases map to TRBD2. The germline CDR1 and CDR2 sequences are LGHNA and YSLEER. The CDR3 loop spans 17 amino acids. V shed 0 bases, J shed 4 bases, and the junction held 8 bases outside the gene matches.

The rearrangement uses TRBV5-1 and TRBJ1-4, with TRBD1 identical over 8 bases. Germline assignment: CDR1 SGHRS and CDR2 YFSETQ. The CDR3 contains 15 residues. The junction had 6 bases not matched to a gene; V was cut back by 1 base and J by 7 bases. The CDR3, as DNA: TGCGCCAGCAGCTTGTGGCAGGGGGCGACTGAAAAACTGTTTTTT. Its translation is CASSLWQGATEKLFF.

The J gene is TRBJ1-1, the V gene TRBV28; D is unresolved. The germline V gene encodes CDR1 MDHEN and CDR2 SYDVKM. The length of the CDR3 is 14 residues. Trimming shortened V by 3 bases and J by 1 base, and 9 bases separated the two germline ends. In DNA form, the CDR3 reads TGTGCCAGCAGTTTGGGTAGCGGGAACACTGAAGCTTTCTTT. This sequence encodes CASSLGSGNTEAFF.

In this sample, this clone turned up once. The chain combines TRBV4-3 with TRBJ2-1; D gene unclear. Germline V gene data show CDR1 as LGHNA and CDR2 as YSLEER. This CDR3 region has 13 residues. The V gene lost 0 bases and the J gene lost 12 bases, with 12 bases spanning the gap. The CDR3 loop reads CASSQDALEVQFF. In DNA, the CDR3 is TGCGCCAGCAGCCAAGATGCTCTTGAGGTGCAGTTCTTC.

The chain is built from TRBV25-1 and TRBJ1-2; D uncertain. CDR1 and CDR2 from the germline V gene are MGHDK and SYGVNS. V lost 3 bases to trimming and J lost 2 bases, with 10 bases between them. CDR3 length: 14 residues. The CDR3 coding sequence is TGTGCCAGCAGTGAGTCTGGCAGCAACTATGGCTACACCTTC. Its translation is CASSESGSNYGYTF.

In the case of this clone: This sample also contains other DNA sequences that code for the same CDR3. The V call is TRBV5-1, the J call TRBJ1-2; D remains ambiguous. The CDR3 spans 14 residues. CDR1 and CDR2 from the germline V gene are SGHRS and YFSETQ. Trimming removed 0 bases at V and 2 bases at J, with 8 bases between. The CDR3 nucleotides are TGCGCCAGCAGCTTGGACACCCCAAACTATGGCTACACCTTC. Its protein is CASSLDTPNYGYTF.

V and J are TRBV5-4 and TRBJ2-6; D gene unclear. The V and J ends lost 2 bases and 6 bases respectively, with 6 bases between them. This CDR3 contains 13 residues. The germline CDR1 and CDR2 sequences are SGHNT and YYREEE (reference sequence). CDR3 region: CASSFGPANVLTF. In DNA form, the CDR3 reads TGTGCCAGCAGCTTTGGCCCGGCCAACGTCCTGACTTTC. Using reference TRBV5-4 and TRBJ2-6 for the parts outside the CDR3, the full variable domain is ETGVTQSPTHLIKTRGQQVTLRCSSQSGHNTVSWYQQALGQGPQFIFQYYREEENGRGNFPPRFSGLQFPNYSSELNVNALELDDSALYLCASSFGPANVLTFGAGSRLTVL.

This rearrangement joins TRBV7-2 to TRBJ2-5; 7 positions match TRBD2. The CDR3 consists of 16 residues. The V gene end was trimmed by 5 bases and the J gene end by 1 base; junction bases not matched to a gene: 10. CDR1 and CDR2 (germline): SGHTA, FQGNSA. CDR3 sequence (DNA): TGTGCCAGCAGCGGGGCCCCTCTAGCGGTCCAAGAGACCCAGTACTTC. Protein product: CASSGAPLAVQETQYF.

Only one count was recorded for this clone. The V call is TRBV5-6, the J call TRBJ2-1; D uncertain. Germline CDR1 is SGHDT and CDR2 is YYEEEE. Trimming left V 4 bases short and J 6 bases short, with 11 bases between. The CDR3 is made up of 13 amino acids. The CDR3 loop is CASSITLGNEQFF. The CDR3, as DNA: TGTGCCAGCAGCATTACCCTGGGCAATGAGCAGTTCTTC.

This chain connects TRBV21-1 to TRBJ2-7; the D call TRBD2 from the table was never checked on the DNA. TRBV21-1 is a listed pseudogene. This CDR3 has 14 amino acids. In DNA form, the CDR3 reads TGTGCCAGCAGCAAAAGGAAGCGAGCCTACGAGCAGTACTTC. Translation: CASSKRKRAYEQYF.

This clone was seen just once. CDR3: CASTTPGDTQYF. CDR3 in DNA: TGTGCCAGTACCACACCTGGGGATACGCAGTATTTT. The chain combines TRBV19 with TRBJ2-3; D uncertain. In germline, CDR1 is LNHDA, CDR2 SQIVND (reference sequence). This CDR3 contains 12 residues. With 7 bases removed from V and 6 bases from J, the gap between germline ends came to 11 bases.

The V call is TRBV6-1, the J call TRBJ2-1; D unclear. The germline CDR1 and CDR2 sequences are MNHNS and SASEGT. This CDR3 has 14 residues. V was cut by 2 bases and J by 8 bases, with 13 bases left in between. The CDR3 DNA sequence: TGTGCCAGCAGTGAAAGGGTCCCCAGTGATGAGCAGTTCTTC. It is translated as CASSERVPSDEQFF.

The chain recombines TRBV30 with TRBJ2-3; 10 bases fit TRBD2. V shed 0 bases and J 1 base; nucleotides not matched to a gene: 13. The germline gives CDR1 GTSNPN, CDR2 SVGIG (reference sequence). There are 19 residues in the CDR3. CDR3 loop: CAWSVVGAGGPGGTDTQYF. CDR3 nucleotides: TGTGCCTGGAGTGTAGTCGGAGCGGGAGGGCCGGGGGGCACAGATACGCAGTATTTT.

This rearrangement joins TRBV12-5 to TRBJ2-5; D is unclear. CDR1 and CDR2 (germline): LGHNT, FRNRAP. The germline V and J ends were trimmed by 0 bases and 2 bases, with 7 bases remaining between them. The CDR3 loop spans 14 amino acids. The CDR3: CASGLVGRQETQYF. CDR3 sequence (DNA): TGTGCTAGTGGTTTGGTAGGACGGCAAGAGACCCAGTACTTC. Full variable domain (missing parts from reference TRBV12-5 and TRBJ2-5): DARVTQTPRHKVTEMGQEVTMRCQPILGHNTVFWYRQTMMQGLELLAYFRNRAPLDDSGMPKDRFSAEMPDATLATLKIQPSEPRDSAVYFCASGLVGRQETQYFGPGTRLLVL.